This record looks at one T cell receptor (beta chain) sequence and its context. Control samples were healthy donors' buffy coats. These data are taken from a study of STAT5B mutations in CD4+ large granular lymphocyte leukemia. Germline CDR1 SEHNR, CDR2 FQNEAQ (reference sequence). Trimming took off 5 bases at V and 4 bases at J, with 14 bases between the two ends. The CDR3 loop spans 15 amino acids. Sequencing used immunoSEQ multiplex PCR; TCRdb keeps in-frame clones, though not all of them. The sample lists approximately 27,000 clones, 81% occurring once. This receptor was taken from a human donor in good health. The rearrangement joins TRBV7-9 to TRBJ2-2; D remains unclear. Sequencing used CD4+ T cells from blood buffy coats. The CDR3 loop is CASSPEPGRTGELFF. CDR3 nucleotides: TGTGCCAGCAGCCCCGAACCTGGCCGCACCGGGGAGCTGTTTTTT.